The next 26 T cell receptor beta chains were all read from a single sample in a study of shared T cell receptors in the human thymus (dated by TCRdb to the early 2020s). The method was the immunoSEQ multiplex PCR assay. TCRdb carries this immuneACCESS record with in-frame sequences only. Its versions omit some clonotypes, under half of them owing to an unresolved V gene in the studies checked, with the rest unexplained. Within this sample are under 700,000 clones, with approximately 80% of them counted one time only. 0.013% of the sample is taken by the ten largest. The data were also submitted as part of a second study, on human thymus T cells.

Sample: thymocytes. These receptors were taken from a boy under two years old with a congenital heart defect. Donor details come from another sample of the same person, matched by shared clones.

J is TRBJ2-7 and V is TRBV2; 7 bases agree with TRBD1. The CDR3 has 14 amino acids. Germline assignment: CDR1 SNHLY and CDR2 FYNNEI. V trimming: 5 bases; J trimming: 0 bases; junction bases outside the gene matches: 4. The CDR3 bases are TGTGCCAGCAGTATCCGGGACAGCTCCTACGAGCAGTACTTC. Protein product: CASSIRDSSYEQYF. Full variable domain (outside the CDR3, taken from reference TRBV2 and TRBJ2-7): EPEVTQTPSHQVTQMGQEVILRCVPISNHLYFYWYRQILGQKVEFLVSFYNNEISEKSEIFDDQFSVERPDGSNFTLKIRSTKLEDSAMYFCASSIRDSSYEQYFGPGTRLTVT.

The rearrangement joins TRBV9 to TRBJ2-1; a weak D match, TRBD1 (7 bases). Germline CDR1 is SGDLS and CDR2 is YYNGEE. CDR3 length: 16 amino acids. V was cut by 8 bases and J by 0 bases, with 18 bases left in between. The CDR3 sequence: CASGGTVRSSYNEQFF. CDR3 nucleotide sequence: TGTGCCAGTGGGGGGACAGTTAGGAGCTCCTACAATGAGCAGTTCTTC.

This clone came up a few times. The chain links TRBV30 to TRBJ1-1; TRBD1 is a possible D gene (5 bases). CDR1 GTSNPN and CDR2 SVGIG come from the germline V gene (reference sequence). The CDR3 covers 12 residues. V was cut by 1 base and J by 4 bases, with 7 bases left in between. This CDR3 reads CAWSGGGTEAFF. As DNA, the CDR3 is TGTGCCTGGAGTGGGGGGGGCACTGAAGCTTTCTTT.

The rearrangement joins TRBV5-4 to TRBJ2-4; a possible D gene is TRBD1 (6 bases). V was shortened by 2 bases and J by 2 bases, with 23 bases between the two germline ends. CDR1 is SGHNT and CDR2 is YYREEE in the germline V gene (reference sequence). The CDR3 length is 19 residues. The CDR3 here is CASSLLNRARSPSKNIQYF. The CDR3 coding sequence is TGTGCCAGCAGCTTACTGAACAGGGCTAGAAGTCCATCCAAAAACATTCAGTACTTC.

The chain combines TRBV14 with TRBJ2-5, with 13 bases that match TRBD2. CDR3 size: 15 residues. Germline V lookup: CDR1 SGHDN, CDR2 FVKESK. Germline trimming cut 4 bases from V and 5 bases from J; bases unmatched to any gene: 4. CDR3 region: CASSRGLAGVETQYF. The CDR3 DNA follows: TGTGCCAGCAGCCGAGGACTAGCGGGAGTGGAGACCCAGTACTTC.

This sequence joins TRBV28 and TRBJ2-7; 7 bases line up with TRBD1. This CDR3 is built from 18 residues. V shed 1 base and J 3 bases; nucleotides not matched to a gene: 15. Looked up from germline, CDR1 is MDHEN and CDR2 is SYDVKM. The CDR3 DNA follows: TGTGCCAGCAGTTTATTATTTCGGGGCTACGACAGGGACTACGAGCAGTACTTC. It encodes CASSLLFRGYDRDYEQYF.

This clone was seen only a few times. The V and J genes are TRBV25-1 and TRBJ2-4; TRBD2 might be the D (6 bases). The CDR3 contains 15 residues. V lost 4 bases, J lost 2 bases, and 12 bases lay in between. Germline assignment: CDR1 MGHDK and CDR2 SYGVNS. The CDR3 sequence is CASSGGDGTKNIQYF. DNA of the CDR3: TGTGCCAGCAGTGGGGGGGACGGGACCAAAAACATTCAGTACTTC.

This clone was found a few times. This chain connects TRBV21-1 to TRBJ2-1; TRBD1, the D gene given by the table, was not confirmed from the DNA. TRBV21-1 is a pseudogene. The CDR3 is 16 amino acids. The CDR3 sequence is CASSKRGSIPYNEQFF. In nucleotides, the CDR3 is TGTGCCAGCAGCAAAAGGGGGAGCATCCCCTACAATGAGCAGTTCTTC.

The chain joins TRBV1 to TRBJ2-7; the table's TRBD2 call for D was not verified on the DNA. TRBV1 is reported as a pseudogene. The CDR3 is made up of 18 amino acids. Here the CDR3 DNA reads TGCACCAGCAGCCTCCAATCAGTTAGAGGGTTTAGGTCCTACGAGCAGTACTTC. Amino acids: CTSSLQSVRGFRSYEQYF.

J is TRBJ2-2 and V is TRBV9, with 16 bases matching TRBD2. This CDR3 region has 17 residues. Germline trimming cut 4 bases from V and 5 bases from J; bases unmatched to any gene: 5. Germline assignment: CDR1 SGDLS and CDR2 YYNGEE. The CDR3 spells CASSPTGLAGGTGELFF. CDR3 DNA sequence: TGTGCCAGCAGCCCGACGGGACTAGCGGGAGGGACCGGGGAGCTGTTTTTT.

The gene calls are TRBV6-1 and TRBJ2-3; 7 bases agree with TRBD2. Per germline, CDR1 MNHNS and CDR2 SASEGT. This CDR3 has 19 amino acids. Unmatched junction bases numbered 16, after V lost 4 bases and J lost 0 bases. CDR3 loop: CASSGVAGLEVSSTDTQYF. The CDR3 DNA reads TGTGCCAGCAGTGGGGTAGCGGGTCTCGAAGTGTCTAGCACAGATACGCAGTATTTT.

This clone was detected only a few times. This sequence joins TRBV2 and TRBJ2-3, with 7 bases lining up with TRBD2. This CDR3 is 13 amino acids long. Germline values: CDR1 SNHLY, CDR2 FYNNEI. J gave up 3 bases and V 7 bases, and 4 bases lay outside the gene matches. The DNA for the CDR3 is TGTGCCAGCACCCGGGGGGTGACAGATACGCAGTATTTT. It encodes CASTRGVTDTQYF.

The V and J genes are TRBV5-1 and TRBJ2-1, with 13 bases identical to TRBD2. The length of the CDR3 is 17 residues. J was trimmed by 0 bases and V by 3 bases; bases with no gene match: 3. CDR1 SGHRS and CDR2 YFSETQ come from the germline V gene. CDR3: CASSSGLAGSSYNEQFF. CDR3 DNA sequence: TGCGCCAGCAGCTCGGGACTAGCGGGAAGCTCCTACAATGAGCAGTTCTTC.

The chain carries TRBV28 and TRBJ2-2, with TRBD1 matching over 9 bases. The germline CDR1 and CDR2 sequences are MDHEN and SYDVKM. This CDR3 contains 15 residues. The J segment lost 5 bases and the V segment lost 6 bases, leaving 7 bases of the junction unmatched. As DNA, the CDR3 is TGTGCCAGCAGCATTACAGGGGGCGCGACCGGGGAGCTGTTTTTT. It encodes CASSITGGATGELFF.

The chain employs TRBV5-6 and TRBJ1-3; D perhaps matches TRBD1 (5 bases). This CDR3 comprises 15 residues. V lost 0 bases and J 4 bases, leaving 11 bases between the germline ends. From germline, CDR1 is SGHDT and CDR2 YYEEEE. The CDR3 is CASSLVTAGGNTIYF. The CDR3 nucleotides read TGTGCCAGCAGCTTGGTTACGGCAGGGGGAAACACCATATATTTT.

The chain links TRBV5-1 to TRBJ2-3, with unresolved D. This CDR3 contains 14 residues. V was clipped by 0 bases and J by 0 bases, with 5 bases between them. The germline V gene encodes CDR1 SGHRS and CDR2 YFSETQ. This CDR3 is CASSLAQSTDTQYF. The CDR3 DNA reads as TGCGCCAGCAGCTTGGCACAGAGCACAGATACGCAGTATTTT. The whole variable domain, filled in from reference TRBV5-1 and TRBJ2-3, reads KAGVTQTPRYLIKTRGQQVTLSCSPISGHRSVSWYQQTPGQGLQFLFEYFSETQRNKGNFPGRFSGRQFSNSRSEMNVSTLELGDSALYLCASSLAQSTDTQYFGPGTRLTVL.

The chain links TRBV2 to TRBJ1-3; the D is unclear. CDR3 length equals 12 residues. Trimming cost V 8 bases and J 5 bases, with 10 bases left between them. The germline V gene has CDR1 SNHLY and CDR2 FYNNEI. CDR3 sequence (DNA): TGTGCCAGCGACGACACCCGAAACACCATATATTTT. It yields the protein CASDDTRNTIYF.

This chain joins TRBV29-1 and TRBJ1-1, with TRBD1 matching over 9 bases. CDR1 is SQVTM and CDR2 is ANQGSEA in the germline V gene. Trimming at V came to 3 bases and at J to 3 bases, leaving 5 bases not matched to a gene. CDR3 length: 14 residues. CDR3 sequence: CSVDRDREDTEAFF. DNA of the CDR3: TGCAGCGTTGATAGGGACAGGGAGGACACTGAAGCTTTCTTT.

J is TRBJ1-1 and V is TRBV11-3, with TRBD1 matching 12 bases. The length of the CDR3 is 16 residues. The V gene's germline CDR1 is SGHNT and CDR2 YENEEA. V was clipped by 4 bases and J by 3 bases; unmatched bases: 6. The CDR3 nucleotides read TGTGCCAGCAGCTCCACGGGACAGGGGGCATACACTGAAGCTTTCTTT. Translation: CASSSTGQGAYTEAFF.

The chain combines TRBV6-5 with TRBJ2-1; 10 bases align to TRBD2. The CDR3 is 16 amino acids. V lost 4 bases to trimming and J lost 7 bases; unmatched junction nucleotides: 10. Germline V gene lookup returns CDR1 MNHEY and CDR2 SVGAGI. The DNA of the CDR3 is TGTGCCAGCAGTTCCTCTAGCGGGAGACGAGGTAATGAGCAGTTCTTC. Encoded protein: CASSSSSGRRGNEQFF.

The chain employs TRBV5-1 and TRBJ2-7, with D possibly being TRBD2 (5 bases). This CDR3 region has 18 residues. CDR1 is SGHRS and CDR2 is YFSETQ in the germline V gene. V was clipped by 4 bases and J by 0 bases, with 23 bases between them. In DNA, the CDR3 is TGCGCCAGCAGCCTCAGAGCCGGAGGCGGATCCCGCTCCTACGAGCAGTACTTC. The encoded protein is CASSLRAGGGSRSYEQYF.

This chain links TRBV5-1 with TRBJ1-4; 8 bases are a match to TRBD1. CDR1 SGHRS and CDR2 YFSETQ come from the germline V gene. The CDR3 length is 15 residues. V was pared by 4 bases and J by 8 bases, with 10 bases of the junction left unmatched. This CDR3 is CASSGDRLHGEKLFF. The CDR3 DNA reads TGCGCCAGCAGCGGGGACAGGCTCCACGGGGAAAAACTGTTTTTT.

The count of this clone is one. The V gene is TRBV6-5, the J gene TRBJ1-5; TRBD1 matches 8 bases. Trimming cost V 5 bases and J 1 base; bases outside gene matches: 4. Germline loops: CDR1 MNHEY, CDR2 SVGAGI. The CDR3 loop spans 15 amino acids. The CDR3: CASSRTGRSNQPQHF. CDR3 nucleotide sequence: TGTGCCAGCAGTAGGACAGGGAGGAGCAATCAGCCCCAGCATTTT.

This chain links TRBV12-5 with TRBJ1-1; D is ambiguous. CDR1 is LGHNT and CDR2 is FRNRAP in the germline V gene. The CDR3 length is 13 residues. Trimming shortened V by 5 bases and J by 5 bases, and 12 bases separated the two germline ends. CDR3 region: CASGPLAGTEAFF. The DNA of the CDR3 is TGTGCTAGTGGTCCCTTAGCCGGGACTGAAGCTTTCTTT. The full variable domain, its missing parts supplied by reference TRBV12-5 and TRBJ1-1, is DARVTQTPRHKVTEMGQEVTMRCQPILGHNTVFWYRQTMMQGLELLAYFRNRAPLDDSGMPKDRFSAEMPDATLATLKIQPSEPRDSAVYFCASGPLAGTEAFFGQGTRLTVV.

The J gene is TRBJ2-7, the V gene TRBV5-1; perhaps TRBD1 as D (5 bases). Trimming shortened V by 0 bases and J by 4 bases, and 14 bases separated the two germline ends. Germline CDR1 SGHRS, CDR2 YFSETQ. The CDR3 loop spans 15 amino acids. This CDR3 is CASSLGALGAYEQYF. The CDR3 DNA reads TGCGCCAGCAGCTTGGGCGCCCTAGGGGCTTACGAGCAGTACTTC.

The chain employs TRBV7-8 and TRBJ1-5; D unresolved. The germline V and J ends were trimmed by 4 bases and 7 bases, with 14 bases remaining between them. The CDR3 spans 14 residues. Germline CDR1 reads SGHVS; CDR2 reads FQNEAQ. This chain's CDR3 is CASSSDGLSQPQHF. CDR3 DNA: TGTGCCAGCAGCTCGGACGGACTTAGCCAGCCCCAGCATTTT.